Following are 20 T cell receptor beta chains from one sample sequenced in a study of T cell changes during pregnancy in multiple sclerosis. Repertoires were generated with immunoSEQ multiplex PCR, while TCRdb's copy carries only in-frame clones and drops some. The sample carries nearly 70,000 clones, under 95% recorded once. The source was peripheral blood, collected in the second trimester of pregnancy. These receptors all stem from a female donor in good health, enrolled as a control in a pregnancy study.

This sequence joins TRBV2 and TRBJ2-3; 16 bases map to TRBD2. Trimming removed 10 bases from V and 4 bases from J; junction bases left unmatched: 5. CDR3 length: 15 amino acids. From germline, CDR1 is SNHLY and CDR2 FYNNEI. The CDR3 region is CATGTSGGGADTQYF. The CDR3 nucleotides are TGTGCCACCGGGACTAGCGGGGGGGGTGCAGATACGCAGTATTTT. Complete variable domain (other parts from reference TRBV2 and TRBJ2-3): EPEVTQTPSHQVTQMGQEVILRCVPISNHLYFYWYRQILGQKVEFLVSFYNNEISEKSEIFDDQFSVERPDGSNFTLKIRSTKLEDSAMYFCATGTSGGGADTQYFGPGTRLTVL.

In this sample, this clone turned up once. The J gene is TRBJ1-2, the V gene TRBV7-2; D remains unclear. V was shortened by 1 base and J by 6 bases, with 9 bases between the two germline ends. The CDR3 runs 13 residues. Germline V gives CDR1 SGHTA, CDR2 FQGNSA. The CDR3 region has the DNA TGTGCCAGCAGCTTAGGGGGAGCGCATGGCTACACCTTC. This encodes CASSLGGAHGYTF.

The chain carries TRBV5-6 and TRBJ1-2, with TRBD1 identical over 11 bases. The CDR3 extends over 15 amino acids. Germline V gene lookup returns CDR1 SGHDT and CDR2 YYEEEE. With 4 bases clipped from V and 8 bases from J, the junction kept 10 bases outside the gene matches. CDR3 bases: TGTGCCAGCAGCAGTGGACAGGGGGCCATATTAGGCTACACCTTC. As protein: CASSSGQGAILGYTF.

The chain has TRBV19 and TRBJ2-1; 16 nucleotides agree with TRBD2. CDR1 is LNHDA and CDR2 is SQIVND in the germline V gene (reference sequence). The CDR3 is 18 residues long. The junction had 15 bases not matched to a gene; V was cut back by 10 bases and J by 6 bases. The CDR3 nucleotides are TGTGCCACCCTGGACATAGGGGGACTAGCGGGAGGGCCCAATGAGCAGTTCTTC. Translated, it gives CATLDIGGLAGGPNEQFF.

This clone is a singleton in its sample. The chain carries TRBV6-6 and TRBJ2-1; 7 nucleotides align to TRBD2. The CDR3 is 16 residues long. Germline V lookup: CDR1 MNHNY, CDR2 SVGAGI (reference sequence). V gave up 3 bases and J gave up 2 bases; unmatched junction bases: 7. The DNA for the CDR3 is TGTGCCAGCAGTTATTCGGCTAGCGGAGCCTACAATGAGCAGTTCTTC. Translating gives CASSYSASGAYNEQFF.

The chain employs TRBV11-3 and TRBJ1-4; 7 nucleotides align to TRBD1. The CDR3 consists of 15 residues. Losses at the gene ends were 0 bases for V and 8 bases for J; bases not matched to a gene: 6. From germline, CDR1 is SGHNT and CDR2 YENEEA. The CDR3 reads CASSLDRQGGEKLFF. The CDR3 DNA is TGTGCCAGCAGCTTAGATCGGCAGGGGGGAGAAAAACTGTTTTTT.

The chain joins TRBV19 to TRBJ1-1; TRBD1 might be the D (5 bases). The CDR3 is made up of 18 amino acids. Germline V lookup: CDR1 LNHDA, CDR2 SQIVND (reference sequence). V lost 1 base, J lost 1 base, and 19 bases lay in between. The CDR3 nucleotides are TGTGCCAGTAGTATAGGGCCGGTGACAGACAAAAGGAACACTGAAGCTTTCTTT. Amino acids: CASSIGPVTDKRNTEAFF.

The chain joins TRBV11-2 to TRBJ2-7; the D gene is possibly TRBD1 (5 bases). Germline CDR1 is SGHAT and CDR2 is FQNNGV. V shed 1 base and J shed 0 bases, with 7 bases lying between them. CDR3 length: 14 amino acids. CDR3 residues: CASSLAGLSYEQYF. The CDR3 DNA reads as TGTGCCAGCAGCTTAGCAGGGCTCTCCTACGAGCAGTACTTC.

The chain is built from TRBV6-6 and TRBJ2-5; 7 bases line up with TRBD2. The ends lost 0 bases at V and 1 base at J; junction bases unmatched: 2. CDR1 and CDR2 (germline): MNHNY, SVGAGI (reference sequence). The CDR3 sequence is 15 residues long. The CDR3 region has the DNA TGTGCCAGCAGTTACTCGGCTAGCGGCCAAGAGACCCAGTACTTC. Amino acid sequence: CASSYSASGQETQYF.

This chain uses TRBV4-1 with TRBJ1-3, with D tentatively TRBD1 (6 bases). The germline CDR1 and CDR2 sequences are MGHRA and YSYEKL. Trimming stripped 4 bases from V and 2 bases from J, with 9 bases between. CDR3 size: 14 residues. The CDR3 DNA reads TGCGCCAGCAGCCTACAGGGAGCTGGAAACACCATATATTTT. Protein sequence: CASSLQGAGNTIYF.

The chain carries TRBV5-1 and TRBJ1-4; 7 bases agree with TRBD1. The J segment lost 5 bases and the V segment lost 4 bases, leaving 11 bases of the junction unmatched. This CDR3 spans 16 amino acids. Germline CDR1 reads SGHRS; CDR2 reads YFSETQ. The chain's CDR3 is CASSDNPGQRNEKLFF. The DNA for the CDR3 is TGCGCCAGCAGCGATAACCCGGGACAGCGGAATGAAAAACTGTTTTTT.

Turning to this clone: Other DNA sequences within the sample encode an identical CDR3. This rearrangement joins TRBV28 to TRBJ1-2; D gene uncertain. V lost 6 bases and J lost 4, with 6 bases in between. Germline V lookup: CDR1 MDHEN, CDR2 SYDVKM. The CDR3 runs to 11 residues. The CDR3 DNA reads TGTGCCAGCAGCTCGGGCTATGGCTACACCTTC. As protein: CASSSGYGYTF.

This clone was seen once. CDR3 nucleotide sequence: TGTGCCATCAGTGAGTCGAGGGACTCGAACACCGGGGAGCTGTTTTTT. Translated: CAISESRDSNTGELFF. The chain is built from TRBV10-3 and TRBJ2-2, with a tentative D call TRBD2 (6 bases). CDR3 length equals 16 residues. The V end lost 0 bases, the J end lost 0 bases, and 8 bases lay between the germline ends. Germline V gives CDR1 ENHRY, CDR2 SYGVKD.

The chain combines TRBV7-9 with TRBJ1-5; D is possibly TRBD1 (5 bases). The CDR3 is 15 amino acids. Germline-derived CDR1 and CDR2 are SEHNR and FQNEAQ (reference sequence). Deletions cut 1 base from V and 8 bases from J, with 15 bases between. The chain's CDR3 is CASSLGGRAAEPQHF. Here the CDR3 DNA reads TGTGCCAGCAGCTTAGGGGGCCGGGCGGCTGAGCCCCAGCATTTT.

The genes are TRBV14 and TRBJ1-2; no definite D call. V was trimmed by 4 bases and J by 4 bases, leaving 10 bases between them. The germline CDR1 and CDR2 sequences are SGHDN and FVKESK. CDR3 length equals 13 residues. CDR3 nucleotide sequence: TGTGCCAGCAGCCCCGGAGTCAGCTATGGCTACACCTTC. Translation: CASSPGVSYGYTF. The full variable domain, with the rest looked up from reference TRBV14 and TRBJ1-2, is EAGVTQFPSHSVIEKGQTVTLRCDPISGHDNLYWYRRVMGKEIKFLLHFVKESKQDESGMPNNRFLAERTGGTYSTLKVQPAELEDSGVYFCASSPGVSYGYTFGSGTRLTVV.

This chain uses TRBV4-2 with TRBJ2-3; tentatively, D is TRBD1 (6 bases). The CDR3 sequence is 15 residues long. Germline V gives CDR1 LGHNA, CDR2 YNFKEQ. V lost 2 bases and J lost 2, with 11 bases in between. This CDR3 is CASSQHPGDTDTQYF. The CDR3 DNA is TGTGCCAGCAGCCAACACCCAGGGGACACAGATACGCAGTATTTT.

This chain connects TRBV5-1 to TRBJ1-1; no firm D call. Germline lookup yields CDR1 SGHRS and CDR2 YFSETQ. With 0 bases removed from V and 0 bases from J, the gap between germline ends came to 6 bases. CDR3 length equals 14 residues. The CDR3 loop is CASSLAGMNTEAFF. The CDR3 DNA reads as TGCGCCAGCAGCTTGGCGGGGATGAACACTGAAGCTTTCTTT.

The V and J genes are TRBV9 and TRBJ2-1; a possible D gene is TRBD1 (5 bases). This CDR3 is 15 amino acids long. With 0 bases removed from V and 2 bases from J, the gap between germline ends came to 9 bases. Germline assignment: CDR1 SGDLS and CDR2 YYNGEE. The CDR3 protein is CASSVGRATYNEQFF. DNA for the CDR3: TGTGCCAGCAGCGTAGGCAGGGCCACCTACAATGAGCAGTTCTTC.

The chain combines TRBV29-1 with TRBJ2-2; 11 bases are shared with TRBD1. The CDR3 spans 13 residues. After removal of 7 bases from V and 7 bases from J, the junction contained 5 bases not matched to a gene. CDR1 and CDR2 (germline): SQVTM, ANQGSEA. CDR3 bases: TGCAGCGGAGGACAGGGGGCCGTCGGGGAGCTGTTTTTT. Its protein product is CSGGQGAVGELFF.

J is TRBJ2-7 and V is TRBV6-1; the D gene is possibly TRBD1 (5 bases). The ends were cut back, 6 bases at V and 2 bases at J, with 11 bases in the middle. CDR1 and CDR2 from the germline V gene are MNHNS and SASEGT. CDR3 length: 13 amino acids. The CDR3 DNA sequence: TGTGCCAGCAGACAGGTCTTACCCTACGAGCAGTACTTC. Amino acids: CASRQVLPYEQYF.